The clone carrying this T cell receptor (beta chain) was picked up many times. Its antigen is undetermined. The sample originates from a study of T-cell memory formation after mild COVID-19. At the level of the study: TCR clusters showed largely donor specificity.

5'RACE with constant-segment primers yielded barcoded, UMI-tagged TCR alpha and TCR beta cDNA libraries. TCRdb fed the 5' RACE reads into MiXCR, producing one record per CDR3 protein. The sample comprises about 340,000 distinct CDR3 sequences, 10% to 15% of which are singletons, and roughly 23% rests with the top ten. Study observations and caveats: SARS-CoV-2 specificity was not confirmed for second-wave clones peaking on day 37. A balance of CD4 and CD8 characterized clones contracting day 15 to 85, whereas later expanders leaned CD4+.

Germline CDR1 and CDR2: MDHEN and SYDVKM. Trimming cost V 3 bases and J 0 bases, with 9 bases left between them. CDR3 length: 15 residues. V gene TRBV28 combines with J gene TRBJ2-1, with D perhaps matching TRBD1 (5 bases). This receptor was obtained from a man between 18 and 29 years old who had mild COVID-19 (a few samples of this study predate the infection). Cell type and time point are not known. Sequencing was carried out using PBMCs or a T cell subset sorted from them (not recorded which). CDR3 nucleotides: TGTGCCAGCAGTTTTTTGACAGACTCCTACAATGAGCAGTTCTTC. This codes for CASSFLTDSYNEQFF. The full variable domain, rest sourced from reference TRBV28 and TRBJ2-1, is DVKVTQSSRYLVKRTGEKVFLECVQDMDHENMFWYRQDPGLGLRLIYFSYDVKMKEKGDIPEGYSVSREKKERFSLILESASTNQTSMYLCASSFLTDSYNEQFFGPGTRLTVL.